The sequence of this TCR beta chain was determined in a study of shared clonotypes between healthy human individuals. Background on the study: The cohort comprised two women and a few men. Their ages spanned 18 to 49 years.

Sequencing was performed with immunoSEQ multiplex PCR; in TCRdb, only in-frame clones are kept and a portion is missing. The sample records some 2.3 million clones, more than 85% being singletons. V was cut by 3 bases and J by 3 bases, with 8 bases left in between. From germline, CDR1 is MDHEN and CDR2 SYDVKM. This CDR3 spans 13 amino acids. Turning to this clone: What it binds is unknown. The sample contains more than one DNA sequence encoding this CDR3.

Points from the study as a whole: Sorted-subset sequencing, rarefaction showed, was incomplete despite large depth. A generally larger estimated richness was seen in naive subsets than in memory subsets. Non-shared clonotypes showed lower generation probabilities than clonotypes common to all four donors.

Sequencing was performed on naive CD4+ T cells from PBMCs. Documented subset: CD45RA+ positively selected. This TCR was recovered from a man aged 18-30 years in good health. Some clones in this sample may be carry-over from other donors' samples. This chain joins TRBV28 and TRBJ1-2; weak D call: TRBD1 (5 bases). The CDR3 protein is CASSFGGDYGYTF. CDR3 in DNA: TGTGCCAGCAGTTTCGGGGGAGACTATGGCTACACCTTC.